Listed below are T cell receptor beta chains from one sample, sequenced in a study of human T cells and chemical hapten exposure. TCRdb called the RACE reads again in MiXCR, with one record for every CDR3 protein. The sample has some 200,000 distinct CDR3 sequences; 20% to 25% are singletons. Material: whole blood, obtained in connection with sensitization to the hapten diphenylcyclopropenone (DPC). The receptor set was obtained from a woman in her forties or fifties with alopecia areata. Some clones in this sample may be carry-over from other donors' samples. Both conserved end residues are part of each CDR3. A D gene is named only where the DNA matches it firmly. Expanded clones are given a class, and other clones once, few, many or no size at all.

V gene: TRBV18; clone size: .; CDR3 length: 16; D gene: .; J gene: TRBJ2-7; CDR3 protein: CASSPPLSAERYEQYF; CDR3 DNA: TGTGCCAGCTCACCACCACTTTCGGCGGAACGCTACGAGCAGTACTTC
V gene: TRBV28; clone size: few; CDR3 length: 13; D gene: .; J gene: TRBJ2-4; CDR3 protein: CATLRGEVNIQYF; CDR3 DNA: TGTGCCACCCTGAGGGGGGAGGTGAACATTCAGTACTTC
V gene: TRBV5-1; clone size: many; CDR3 length: 13; D gene: .; J gene: TRBJ2-3; CDR3 protein: CASSLAREHTQYF; CDR3 DNA: TGCGCCAGCAGCTTGGCCAGGGAACATACGCAGTATTTT
V gene: TRBV18; clone size: few; CDR3 length: 12; D gene: .; J gene: TRBJ2-3; CDR3 protein: CASANREDTQYF; CDR3 DNA: TGTGCCAGCGCCAACCGTGAAGATACGCAGTATTTT
V gene: TRBV5-6; clone size: many; CDR3 length: 16; D gene: .; J gene: TRBJ2-7; CDR3 protein: CASSGDRGRPSYEQYF; CDR3 DNA: TGTGCCAGCAGCGGGGACCGAGGCAGGCCATCATACGAGCAGTACTTC
V gene: TRBV27; clone size: .; CDR3 length: 14; D gene: .; J gene: TRBJ2-7; CDR3 protein: CASSLSSPAYEQYF; CDR3 DNA: TGTGCCAGCAGTTTATCGTCGCCGGCCTACGAGCAGTACTTC
V gene: TRBV5-6; clone size: .; CDR3 length: 16; D gene: TRBD2; J gene: TRBJ2-3; CDR3 protein: CASSLEAGGPTDTQYF; CDR3 DNA: TGTGCCAGCAGCTTGGAAGCGGGAGGCCCAACAGATACGCAGTATTTT
V gene: TRBV4-2; clone size: .; CDR3 length: 17; D gene: TRBD2; J gene: TRBJ2-3; CDR3 protein: CASSQGRLAAGTDTQYF; CDR3 DNA: TGTGCCAGCAGCCAAGGGCGACTAGCGGCAGGCACAGATACGCAGTATTTT
V gene: TRBV7-9; clone size: .; CDR3 length: 13; D gene: .; J gene: TRBJ1-2; CDR3 protein: CASSFREDWGYNF; CDR3 DNA: TGTGCCAGCAGTTTCAGGGAGGATTGGGGCTACAACTTC
V gene: TRBV7-9; clone size: few; CDR3 length: 16; D gene: .; J gene: TRBJ2-2; CDR3 protein: CASSSPGASNTGELFF; CDR3 DNA: TGTGCCAGCAGCTCCCCGGGGGCTAGCAACACCGGGGAGCTGTTTTTT
V gene: TRBV7-9; clone size: .; CDR3 length: 15; D gene: TRBD1; J gene: TRBJ2-1; CDR3 protein: CASSPTGQGDNEQFF; CDR3 DNA: TGTGCCAGCAGCCCGACGGGACAGGGGGACAATGAGCAGTTCTTC
V gene: TRBV6-6; clone size: .; CDR3 length: 11; D gene: .; J gene: TRBJ2-7; CDR3 protein: CASRTAYEQYF; CDR3 DNA: TGTGCCAGCAGGACAGCATACGAGCAGTACTTC
V gene: TRBV5-1; clone size: .; CDR3 length: 16; D gene: TRBD2; J gene: TRBJ2-5; CDR3 protein: CASCPGLAGAQETQYF; CDR3 DNA: TGCGCCAGCTGCCCGGGACTAGCGGGAGCCCAAGAGACCCAGTACTTC
V gene: TRBV20-1; clone size: .; CDR3 length: 14; D gene: .; J gene: TRBJ1-3; CDR3 protein: CSASFRGAGNTIYF; CDR3 DNA: TGCAGTGCTAGTTTTCGGGGAGCTGGAAACACCATATATTTT
V gene: TRBV5-1; clone size: few; CDR3 length: 13; D gene: .; J gene: TRBJ1-1; CDR3 protein: CASSSDGGGRAFF; CDR3 DNA: TGCGCCAGCAGTTCCGACGGAGGAGGTAGAGCTTTCTTT
V gene: TRBV20-1; clone size: few; CDR3 length: 15; D gene: TRBD2; J gene: TRBJ2-7; CDR3 protein: CSANSGLAVSYEQYF; CDR3 DNA: TGCAGTGCTAACTCGGGACTAGCGGTATCCTACGAGCAGTACTTC
V gene: TRBV7-9; clone size: .; CDR3 length: 14; D gene: .; J gene: TRBJ2-3; CDR3 protein: CASSTVGETDTQYF; CDR3 DNA: TGTGCCAGCAGCACCGTAGGCGAGACAGATACGCAGTATTTT
V gene: TRBV10-2; clone size: .; CDR3 length: 13; D gene: .; J gene: TRBJ2-1; CDR3 protein: CASRATPTTEQFF; CDR3 DNA: TGCGCCAGCAGGGCGACTCCCACGACCGAGCAGTTCTTC
V gene: TRBV20-1; clone size: few; CDR3 length: 12; D gene: TRBD1; J gene: TRBJ1-2; CDR3 protein: CSARTGVYGYTF; CDR3 DNA: TGCAGTGCTAGGACAGGGGTCTATGGCTACACCTTC
V gene: TRBV12-3/TRBV12-4; clone size: few; CDR3 length: 16; D gene: TRBD2; J gene: TRBJ2-1; CDR3 protein: CASTPGTSGYGNEQFF; CDR3 DNA: TGTGCCAGCACCCCGGGGACTAGCGGGTATGGGAATGAGCAGTTCTTC
V gene: TRBV25-1; clone size: .; CDR3 length: 14; D gene: .; J gene: TRBJ1-1; CDR3 protein: CASSSRTGNTEAFF; CDR3 DNA: TGTGCCAGCAGTTCCCGGACCGGGAACACTGAAGCTTTCTTT
V gene: TRBV20-1; clone size: .; CDR3 length: 15; D gene: .; J gene: TRBJ1-1; CDR3 protein: CSARFLGGLNTEAFF; CDR3 DNA: TGCAGTGCTAGGTTTCTCGGAGGGTTGAACACTGAAGCTTTCTTT
V gene: TRBV20-1; clone size: .; CDR3 length: 14; D gene: .; J gene: TRBJ2-7; CDR3 protein: CSLSTLDAEGEQYF; CDR3 DNA: TGCAGTCTTTCAACACTAGACGCCGAGGGGGAGCAGTACTTC
V gene: TRBV18; clone size: .; CDR3 length: 14; D gene: TRBD1; J gene: TRBJ2-1; CDR3 protein: CASSMGQGTDEQFF; CDR3 DNA: TGTGCCAGCTCAATGGGACAGGGTACCGATGAGCAGTTCTTC
V gene: TRBV5-6; clone size: .; CDR3 length: 14; D gene: TRBD1; J gene: TRBJ1-2; CDR3 protein: CASSSTGGEYGYTF; CDR3 DNA: TGTGCCAGCAGCTCCACAGGGGGGGAGTACGGCTACACCTTC
V gene: TRBV18; clone size: few; CDR3 length: 15; D gene: .; J gene: TRBJ1-5; CDR3 protein: CASSQGQNSNQPQHF; CDR3 DNA: TGTGCCAGCTCACAGGGACAAAATAGCAATCAGCCCCAGCATTTT
V gene: TRBV7-9; clone size: .; CDR3 length: 15; D gene: TRBD1; J gene: TRBJ2-1; CDR3 protein: CASSRGTGEHNEQFF; CDR3 DNA: TGTGCCAGCAGCCGAGGGACAGGGGAACACAATGAGCAGTTCTTC
V gene: TRBV2; clone size: .; CDR3 length: 13; D gene: TRBD1; J gene: TRBJ2-4; CDR3 protein: CASSLTATGRTFF; CDR3 DNA: TGTGCCAGCAGTCTAACAGCGACAGGGCGCACATTCTTC
V gene: TRBV10-3; clone size: .; CDR3 length: 14; D gene: .; J gene: TRBJ2-5; CDR3 protein: CAISEGQNQETQYF; CDR3 DNA: TGTGCCATCAGTGAAGGCCAGAACCAAGAGACCCAGTACTTC
V gene: TRBV2; clone size: few; CDR3 length: 15; D gene: TRBD2; J gene: TRBJ2-1; CDR3 protein: CASRATSGSYNEQFF; CDR3 DNA: TGTGCCAGCAGGGCGACTAGCGGGAGTTACAATGAGCAGTTCTTC
V gene: TRBV10-3; clone size: .; CDR3 length: 15; D gene: .; J gene: TRBJ1-1; CDR3 protein: CAIKVGQSGNTEAFF; CDR3 DNA: TGTGCCATCAAGGTGGGACAATCGGGAAACACTGAAGCTTTCTTT